This T cell receptor beta chain was sequenced in a study of T-cell memory formation after mild COVID-19. This clonotype showed up many times. V lost 2 bases and J 0 bases, leaving 9 bases between the germline ends. The CDR3 has 14 amino acids. CDR1 and CDR2 (germline): SGHRS, YFSETQ. TCRdb re-called the 5' RACE reads through MiXCR, storing one row per CDR3 protein. The sample lists under 200,000 distinct CDR3 sequences, 9.5% to 13% occurring once. The receptor was derived from a man aged 18 to 29 who had mild COVID-19 (a few samples of this study predate the infection). Cell type and time point are not known. The J gene is TRBJ2-7, the V gene TRBV5-1, with a possible D match to TRBD2 (5 bases). Sequenced material: PBMCs or a T cell subset sorted from them (not recorded which). In nucleotides, the CDR3 is TGCGCCAGCAGCTTATCGGGGAGCTCCTACGAGCAGTACTTC. Translated: CASSLSGSSYEQYF.